This T cell receptor (beta chain) is drawn from a study of T-cell memory formation after mild COVID-19. One entry per CDR3 protein, called by TCRdb with MiXCR from the 5' RACE reads. In the table there are hundreds of thousands of distinct CDR3 sequences, about a sixth of which are singletons. This clonotype was counted a few times. The V gene end was trimmed by 0 bases and the J gene end by 9 bases; junction bases not matched to a gene: 9. The germline gives CDR1 KGHSH, CDR2 LQKENI. CDR3 length equals 15 residues. This sequence originates from a man between 18 and 29 years old who had mild COVID-19 (a few samples of this study predate the infection). Cell type and time point are not known. The chain has TRBV18 and TRBJ2-7; 9 bases line up with TRBD1. Sequenced input: PBMCs or a T cell subset sorted from them (not recorded which). This CDR3 reads CASSPPYGQGLVQYF. The CDR3 DNA reads as TGTGCCAGCTCACCACCCTACGGACAGGGGTTGGTGCAGTACTTC.